The next 16 T cell receptor beta chains were all read from a single sample in a study of metastatic and nonmetastatic thyroid tumors. TCRdb re-called the PCR reads via MiXCR. The table records roughly 30,000 clones, more than 15% of them present only once. Treatment of any kind had been given to no patient before thyroid surgery. The source material was blood. The receptors were sampled from a female donor with papillary thyroid cancer or a benign thyroid nodule (not recorded which). Some clones in this sample may be carry-over from other donors' samples.

This clone was seen ten or more times. This sequence joins TRBV2 and TRBJ2-3, with 10 bases identical to TRBD2. Per germline, CDR1 SNHLY and CDR2 FYNNEI. CDR3 length: 16 amino acids. V dropped 6 bases and J dropped 0; count of bases not matched to a gene: 6. The CDR3 reads CASRAGLAASTDTQYF. The CDR3 bases are TGTGCCAGCAGGGCCGGACTAGCGGCTAGCACAGATACGCAGTATTTT.

The sample holds many counts of this clone. The rearrangement joins TRBV28 to TRBJ2-7; 8 bases match TRBD2. This CDR3 is 13 amino acids long. Germline assignment: CDR1 MDHEN and CDR2 SYDVKM. V lost 7 bases to trimming and J lost 3 bases; unmatched junction nucleotides: 5. The CDR3 nucleotides are TGTGCCAGCACCTTGACTAGCGACTACGAGCAGTACTTC. Amino acid sequence: CASTLTSDYEQYF. Together with reference TRBV28 and TRBJ2-7, the CDR3 gives the full variable domain: DVKVTQSSRYLVKRTGEKVFLECVQDMDHENMFWYRQDPGLGLRLIYFSYDVKMKEKGDIPEGYSVSREKKERFSLILESASTNQTSMYLCASTLTSDYEQYFGPGTRLTVT.

This clone was observed many times. The V call is TRBV5-4, the J call TRBJ1-1; unclear D gene. Germline V gene sequence: CDR1 SGHNT, CDR2 YYREEE (reference sequence). V was trimmed by 1 base and J by 11 bases, leaving 15 bases between them. The CDR3 covers 13 residues. CDR3 in DNA: TGTGCCAGCAGCTTGCCCCCATCCGAGGTCGCTTTCTTT. It yields the protein CASSLPPSEVAFF.

The sample holds many counts of this clone. Just one base apart from a much larger clone, this may be a read error. V usage is TRBV7-9 and J usage is TRBJ2-1; D possibly corresponds to TRBD2 (6 bases). The CDR3 sequence is 14 residues long. Looked up from germline, CDR1 is SEHNR and CDR2 is FQNEAQ (reference sequence). CDR3 sequence: CANSSTAGSPDQFF. As DNA, the CDR3 is TGTGCCAACAGCTCAACGGCGGGATCCCCAGACCAGTTCTTC.

The rearrangement uses TRBV20-1 and TRBJ2-1; 8 nucleotides match TRBD2. Germline V CDR1 and CDR2: DFQATT, SNEGSKA (reference sequence). This CDR3 is built from 14 residues. Trimming removed 3 bases from V and 3 bases from J; junction bases left unmatched: 4. The CDR3 DNA is TGCAGTGCTAGGACTAGCGTCGACTACAATGAGCAGTTCTTC. Protein: CSARTSVDYNEQFF.

This clone was recorded at least ten times. This clone may be a read error of a much larger clone one base away. This likely comes from a read error, as the CDR3 has no conserved phenylalanine or tryptophan at its end. The chain is built from TRBV6-1 and TRBJ1-1; a weak D match, TRBD1 (5 bases). This CDR3 comprises 13 residues. Germline V gene lookup returns CDR1 MNHNS and CDR2 SASEGT. As DNA, the CDR3 is TGTGCCAGCAGGGAAGACAGGAACACTGAAGCTTTCCTT. Translating gives CASREDRNTEAFL.

The rearrangement joins TRBV6-2 or TRBV6-3 to TRBJ1-5; 9 nucleotides line up with TRBD1. The CDR3 is 17 residues long. Germline CDR1 reads MNHEY; CDR2 reads SVGEGT. The V gene end was trimmed by 6 bases and the J gene end by 3 bases; junction bases not matched to a gene: 12. This CDR3 reads CASSPYGTGKVNQPQHF. CDR3 DNA sequence: TGTGCCAGCAGCCCCTACGGGACAGGGAAAGTCAATCAGCCCCAGCATTTT.

This clone came up many times. V usage is TRBV6-1 and J usage is TRBJ1-3, with D unclear. With 0 bases removed from V and 2 bases from J, the gap between germline ends came to 8 bases. Per the germline V gene, CDR1 is MNHNS and CDR2 is SASEGT. The CDR3 covers 15 residues. The CDR3 DNA is TGTGCCAGCAGTGAAGCTCAGACGGCTGGAAACACCATATATTTT. Protein: CASSEAQTAGNTIYF.

This clone was picked up many times. V and J are TRBV7-2 and TRBJ2-7, with 12 positions matching TRBD1. Germline-derived CDR1 and CDR2 are SGHTA and FQGNSA. V shed 3 bases, J shed 5 bases, and the junction held 5 bases outside the gene matches. CDR3 length equals 15 residues. The CDR3 reads CASSLGTGGLNEQYF. Here the CDR3 DNA reads TGTGCCAGCAGCTTGGGGACAGGGGGCCTTAACGAGCAGTACTTC.

The V gene is TRBV10-3, the J gene TRBJ2-7; D not resolved. This CDR3 comprises 14 residues. The V gene lost 6 bases and the J gene lost 2 bases, with 14 bases spanning the gap. In germline, CDR1 is ENHRY, CDR2 SYGVKD. DNA for the CDR3: TGTGCCATCAGGGATGGCACTACTCCCTACGAGCAGTACTTC. The encoded protein is CAIRDGTTPYEQYF.

With respect to this clone: Germline and junction disagree at one end, which may indicate a read error. The chain is built from TRBV3-1 and TRBJ1-1; the D is unclear. CDR3 length equals 15 residues. CDR1 and CDR2 from the germline V gene are LGHDT and YNNKEL (reference sequence). The CDR3 is CASSQRAVPNTESFF. Written as DNA, the CDR3 is TGTGCCAGCAGCCAAAGGGCAGTCCCCAACACTGAATCTTTCTTT.

By proportion, this clone is medium-sized (0.01 to 0.1%). The V gene is TRBV12-3 or TRBV12-4, the J gene TRBJ2-5; D not certain. The CDR3 sequence is 14 residues long. Deletions cut 2 bases from V and 2 bases from J, with 9 bases between. For the CDR3, the DNA is TGTGCCAGCAGTTTACAGCCTACTCAAGAGACCCAGTACTTC. It yields the protein CASSLQPTQETQYF.

This clone was recorded at least ten times. V is TRBV20-1 and J is TRBJ2-3; D not certain. The CDR3 consists of 14 residues. Per germline, CDR1 DFQATT and CDR2 SNEGSKA (reference sequence). Trimming pared 3 bases from V and 2 bases from J, leaving 12 bases between. The CDR3: CSASDDSLTDTQYF. The CDR3 DNA sequence: TGCAGTGCTAGTGATGACTCCCTCACAGATACGCAGTATTTT.

The CDR3 reads CASRGLAETDTQYF. DNA for the CDR3: TGTGCCAGTAGGGGCCTAGCGGAAACAGATACGCAGTATTTT. This chain uses TRBV19 with TRBJ2-3; 7 bases match TRBD2. Germline lookup yields CDR1 LNHDA and CDR2 SQIVND (reference sequence). After removal of 6 bases from V and 3 bases from J, the junction contained 6 bases not matched to a gene. This CDR3 region has 14 residues.

This clone was found many times. The CDR3 is CATSRHDRGDEKLFF. Written as DNA, the CDR3 is TGTGCCACCAGCCGCCATGACAGGGGAGACGAAAAACTGTTTTTT. J is TRBJ1-4 and V is TRBV15, with 8 bases matching TRBD1. CDR3 length equals 15 residues. Trimming cost V 5 bases and J 8 bases; bases outside gene matches: 10. Germline V gene lookup returns CDR1 LNHNV and CDR2 YYDKDF (reference sequence).

This clone appeared many times. CDR3 DNA sequence: TGTGCCACCAGCAGAGAGAAAGCGGGAGGCCGCTACGAGCAGTACTTC. This codes for CATSREKAGGRYEQYF. The V call is TRBV15, the J call TRBJ2-7, with 9 positions matching TRBD2. With 0 bases clipped from V and 3 bases from J, the junction kept 6 bases outside the gene matches. The CDR3 length is 16 residues. Germline V gene data show CDR1 as LNHNV and CDR2 as YYDKDF (reference sequence). Using reference TRBV15 and TRBJ2-7 for the parts outside the CDR3, the full variable domain is DAMVIQNPRYQVTQFGKPVTLSCSQTLNHNVMYWYQQKSSQAPKLLFHYYDKDFNNEADTPDNFQSRRPNTSFCFLDIRSPGLGDTAMYLCATSREKAGGRYEQYFGPGTRLTVT.